This T cell receptor (beta chain) was recorded in a study of blood T cells in healthy people across ages. Study findings and constraints: Versus aged donors, long-lived donors had higher diversity and more naive CD4+ cells.

The sample, approximately 11 milliliters of peripheral blood, was drawn from each donor. The CDR3 length is 15 residues. Germline V gene lookup returns CDR1 KGHDR and CDR2 SFDVKD. V was clipped by 5 bases and J by 5 bases, with 15 bases between them. Notes on this clonotype: Its antigen remains unknown.

Using a J-beta primer mix together with a sample-barcoded 5' primer, a second PCR was run for roughly 7 to 12 cycles. TCRdb re-called the 5' RACE reads with MiXCR, one entry per CDR3 protein. The sample carries 1.5 million to 2 million distinct CDR3 sequences, roughly two fifths recorded once. This chain joins TRBV24-1 and TRBJ2-1; a possible D gene is TRBD2 (6 bases). Sequenced material: blood. This receptor was identified in a human donor in good health. CDR3 sequence (DNA): TGTGCCACCAGTGCGGAGGGGACCCCCGACAATGAGCAGTTCTTC. Its protein product is CATSAEGTPDNEQFF.